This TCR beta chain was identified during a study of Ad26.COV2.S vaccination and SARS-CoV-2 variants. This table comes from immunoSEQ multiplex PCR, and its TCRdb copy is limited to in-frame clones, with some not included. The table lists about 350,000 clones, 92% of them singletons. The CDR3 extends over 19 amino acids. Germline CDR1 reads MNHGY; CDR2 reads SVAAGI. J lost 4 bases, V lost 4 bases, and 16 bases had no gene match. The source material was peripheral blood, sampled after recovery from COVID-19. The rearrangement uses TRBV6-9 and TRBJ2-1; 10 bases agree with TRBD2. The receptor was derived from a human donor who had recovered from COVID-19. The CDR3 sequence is CASSFRYLPSGGDYNEQFF. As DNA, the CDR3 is TGTGCCAGCAGTTTCCGGTACTTACCTAGCGGGGGCGATTACAATGAGCAGTTCTTC.